This T cell receptor beta chain comes out of a study of patients and donors after allogeneic stem cell transplantation. TCRdb itself ran the RT-PCR reads through MiXCR, one entry per CDR3 protein. The repertoire holds about 160,000 distinct CDR3 sequences, around 30% seen once, with roughly 3.2% in the top ten. This clonotype was counted between two and nine times. The CDR3 runs to 16 residues. CDR1 is MNHEY, CDR2 SVGEGT, per germline. Trimming removed 2 bases from V and 4 bases from J; junction bases left unmatched: 4. The TCR originated in a human donor who was either an allogeneic HSCT recipient or a stem cell or donor lymphocyte infusion donor (not recorded which). It is not recorded whose cells these are; they may come from a transplant donor. The chain recombines TRBV6-2 or TRBV6-3 with TRBJ2-3; 12 nucleotides align to TRBD2. The sample comprised blood, either unsorted or a sorted T cell fraction (not recorded which). CDR3 loop: CASSYRGLAGSDTQYF. DNA of the CDR3: TGTGCCAGCAGTTACAGAGGACTAGCGGGGTCAGATACGCAGTATTTT.